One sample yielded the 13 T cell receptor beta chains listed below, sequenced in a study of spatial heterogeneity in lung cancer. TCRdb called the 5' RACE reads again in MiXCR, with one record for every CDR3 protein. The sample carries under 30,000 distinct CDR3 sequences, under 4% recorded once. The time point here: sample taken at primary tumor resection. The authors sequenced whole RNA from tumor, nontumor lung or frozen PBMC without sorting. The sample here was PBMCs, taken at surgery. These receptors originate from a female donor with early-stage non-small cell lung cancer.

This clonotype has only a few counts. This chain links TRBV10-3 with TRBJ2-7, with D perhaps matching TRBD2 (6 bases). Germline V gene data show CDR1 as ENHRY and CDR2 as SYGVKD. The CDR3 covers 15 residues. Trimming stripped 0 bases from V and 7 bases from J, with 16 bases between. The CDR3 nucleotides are TGTGCCATCAGTGAGTCTAGCGGCGGCGTTGGGGAGCAGTACTTC. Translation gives CAISESSGGVGEQYF.

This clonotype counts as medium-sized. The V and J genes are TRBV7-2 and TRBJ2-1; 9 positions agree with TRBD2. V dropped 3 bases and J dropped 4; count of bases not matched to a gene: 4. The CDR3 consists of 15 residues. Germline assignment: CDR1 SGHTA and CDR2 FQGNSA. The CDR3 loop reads CASSFFTSGYNEQFF. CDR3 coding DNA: TGTGCCAGCAGCTTTTTTACTAGCGGGTACAATGAGCAGTTCTTC.

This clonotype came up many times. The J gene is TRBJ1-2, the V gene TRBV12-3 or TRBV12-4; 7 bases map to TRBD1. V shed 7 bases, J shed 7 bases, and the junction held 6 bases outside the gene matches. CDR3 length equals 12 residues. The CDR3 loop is CASKRGRGGYTF. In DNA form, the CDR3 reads TGTGCCAGCAAGAGGGGGCGGGGTGGCTACACCTTC.

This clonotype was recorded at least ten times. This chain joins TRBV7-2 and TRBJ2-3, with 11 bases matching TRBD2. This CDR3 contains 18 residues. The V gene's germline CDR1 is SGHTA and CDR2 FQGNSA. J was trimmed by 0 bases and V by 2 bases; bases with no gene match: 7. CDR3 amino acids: CASSLLAGGVQSTDTQYF. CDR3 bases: TGTGCCAGCAGCTTATTAGCGGGAGGGGTTCAGAGCACAGATACGCAGTATTTT.

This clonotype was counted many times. CDR3: CASSYRVPADTQYF. The CDR3 nucleotides read TGTGCCAGCAGTTACCGGGTTCCCGCCGATACGCAGTATTTT. The chain has TRBV6-2 or TRBV6-3 and TRBJ2-3, with unresolved D. Germline loops: CDR1 MNHEY, CDR2 SVGEGT. This CDR3 spans 14 amino acids. The ends were cut back, 2 bases at V and 6 bases at J, with 12 bases in the middle.

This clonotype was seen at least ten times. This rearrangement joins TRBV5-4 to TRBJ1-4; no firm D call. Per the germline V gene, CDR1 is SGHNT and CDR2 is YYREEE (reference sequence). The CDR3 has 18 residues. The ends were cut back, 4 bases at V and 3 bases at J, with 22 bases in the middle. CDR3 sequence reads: CASSRRAGSRPANEKLFF. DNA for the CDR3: TGTGCCAGCAGCCGGAGGGCAGGATCCCGCCCAGCTAATGAAAAACTGTTTTTT.

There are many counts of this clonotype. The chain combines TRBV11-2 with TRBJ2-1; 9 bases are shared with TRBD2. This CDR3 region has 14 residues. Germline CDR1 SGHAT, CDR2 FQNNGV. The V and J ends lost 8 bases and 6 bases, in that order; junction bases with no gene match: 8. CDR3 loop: CASARLAGVNEQFF. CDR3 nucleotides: TGTGCCAGCGCGAGGTTAGCGGGAGTCAATGAGCAGTTCTTC. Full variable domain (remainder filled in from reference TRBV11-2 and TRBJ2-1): EAGVAQSPRYKIIEKRQSVAFWCNPISGHATLYWYQQILGQGPKLLIQFQNNGVVDDSQLPKDRFSAERLKGVDSTLKIQPAKLEDSAVYLCASARLAGVNEQFFGPGTRLTVL.

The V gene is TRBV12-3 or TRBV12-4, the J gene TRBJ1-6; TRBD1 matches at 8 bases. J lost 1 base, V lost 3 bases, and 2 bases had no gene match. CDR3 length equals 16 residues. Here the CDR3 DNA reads TGTGCCAGCAGTTTTCAGGGGGCGTCCTATAATTCACCCCTCCACTTT. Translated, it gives CASSFQGASYNSPLHF.

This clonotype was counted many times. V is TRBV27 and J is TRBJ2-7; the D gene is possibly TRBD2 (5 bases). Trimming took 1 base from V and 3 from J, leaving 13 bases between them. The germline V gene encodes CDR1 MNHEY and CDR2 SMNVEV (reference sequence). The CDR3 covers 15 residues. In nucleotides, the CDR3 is TGTGCCAGCAGTTTATTAGGGCGAGGAGGCTACGAGCAGTACTTC. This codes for CASSLLGRGGYEQYF.

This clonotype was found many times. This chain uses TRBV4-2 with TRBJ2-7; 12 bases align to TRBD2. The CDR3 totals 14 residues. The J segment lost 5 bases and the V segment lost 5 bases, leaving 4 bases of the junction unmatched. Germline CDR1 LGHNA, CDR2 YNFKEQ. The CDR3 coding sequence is TGTGCCAGCAGCAAAGGACTAGCGGGAAACGAGCAGTACTTC. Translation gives CASSKGLAGNEQYF.

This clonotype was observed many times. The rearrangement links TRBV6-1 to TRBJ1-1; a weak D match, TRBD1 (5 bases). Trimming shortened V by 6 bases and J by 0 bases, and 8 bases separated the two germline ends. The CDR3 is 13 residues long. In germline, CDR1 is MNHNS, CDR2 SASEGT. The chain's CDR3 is CASRDTMNTEAFF. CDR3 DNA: TGTGCCAGCAGGGACACAATGAACACTGAAGCTTTCTTT.

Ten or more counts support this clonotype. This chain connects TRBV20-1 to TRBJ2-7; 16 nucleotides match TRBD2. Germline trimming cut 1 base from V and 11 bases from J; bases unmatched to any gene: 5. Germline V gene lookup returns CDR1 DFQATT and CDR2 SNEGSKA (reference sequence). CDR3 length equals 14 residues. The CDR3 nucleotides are TGCAGTGCTAGAGGGGGACTAGCGGGAGGGCCGGAGTACTTC. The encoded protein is CSARGGLAGGPEYF.

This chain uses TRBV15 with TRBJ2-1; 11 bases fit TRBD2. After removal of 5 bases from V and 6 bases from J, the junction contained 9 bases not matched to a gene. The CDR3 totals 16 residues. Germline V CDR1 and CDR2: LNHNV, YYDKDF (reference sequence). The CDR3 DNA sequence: TGTGCCACCAGCTCCCAACTAGCGGGAGTAGGCAATGAGCAGTTCTTC. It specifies CATSSQLAGVGNEQFF.